The 8 T cell receptor beta chains reported below all come from one sample, sequenced in a study of blood T cell repertoires in COVID-19. Assay used: immunoSEQ multiplex PCR; TCRdb lists only in-frame clones, some missing. The sample lists around 170,000 clones, more than 90% occurring once. Sequencing was done on a sample of peripheral blood. Receptors were obtained from a man over 45 with acute or convalescent COVID-19.

V gene TRBV4-1 combines with J gene TRBJ2-1; no definite D call. Germline CDR1 is MGHRA and CDR2 is YSYEKL. Trimming took off 4 bases at V and 0 bases at J, with 10 bases between the two ends. This CDR3 is 15 amino acids long. The CDR3 DNA follows: TGCGCCAGCAGCCCATTTTCGAGCTCCTACAATGAGCAGTTCTTC. It translates to CASSPFSSSYNEQFF.

The chain couples TRBV11-2 to TRBJ2-7; 7 bases are a match to TRBD2. V trimming: 1 base; J trimming: 0 bases; junction bases outside the gene matches: 3. The CDR3 extends over 15 amino acids. Per the germline V gene, CDR1 is SGHAT and CDR2 is FQNNGV. CDR3 in amino acids: CASSLGGGSSYEQYF. The CDR3 coding sequence is TGTGCCAGCAGCTTAGGGGGCGGGAGCTCCTACGAGCAGTACTTC.

DNA of the CDR3: TGTGCCAGCAGCCAGGGGCGGCGGGAGGGCCGGACAGATACGCAGTATTTT. This translates into CASSQGRREGRTDTQYF. The rearrangement joins TRBV3-1 (or the pseudogene TRBV3-2) to TRBJ2-3, with 9 bases identical to TRBD2. The germline CDR1 and CDR2 sequences are LGHDT and YNNKEL (reference sequence). This CDR3 comprises 17 residues. J lost 3 bases, V lost 3 bases, and 10 bases had no gene match.

V is TRBV18 and J is TRBJ2-3; 8 bases line up with TRBD2. Germline V gene data show CDR1 as KGHSH and CDR2 as LQKENI. The CDR3 sequence is 16 residues long. With V trimmed by 2 bases and J by 1 base, 5 bases remained unmatched. CDR3 sequence reads: CASSPVQAGGTDTQYF. CDR3 bases: TGTGCCAGCTCACCAGTACAAGCGGGGGGCACAGATACGCAGTATTTT.

The chain has TRBV6-5 and TRBJ2-2; D is ambiguous. This CDR3 is 15 amino acids long. V gave up 1 base and J gave up 5 bases, with 11 bases separating them. The germline CDR1 and CDR2 sequences are MNHEY and SVGAGI. The CDR3 DNA sequence: TGTGCCAGCAGTTACTTGTCACACCCGACCGGGGAGCTGTTTTTT. Protein: CASSYLSHPTGELFF.

V gene TRBV19 combines with J gene TRBJ1-2, with TRBD1 identical over 7 bases. The J segment lost 2 bases and the V segment lost 6 bases, leaving 9 bases of the junction unmatched. This CDR3 is 15 amino acids long. CDR1 is LNHDA, CDR2 SQIVND, per germline (reference sequence). The CDR3 region is CASRTTGATNYGYTF. The CDR3 DNA follows: TGTGCCAGTAGAACAACAGGGGCGACAAACTATGGCTACACCTTC.

The chain links TRBV7-3 to TRBJ2-5; tentatively, D is TRBD2 (6 bases). CDR1 is SGHTA and CDR2 is FQGTGA in the germline V gene. Trimming took 5 bases from V and 5 from J, leaving 12 bases between them. This CDR3 has 13 amino acids. CDR3 DNA: TGTGCCAGCAGCGCGACGGGGGTCGAGACCCAGTACTTC. This encodes CASSATGVETQYF.

The CDR3 loop is CASSPFRQGAKDEQFF. The CDR3 DNA reads as TGTGCCAGCTCACCATTCCGACAGGGGGCTAAGGATGAGCAGTTCTTC. This chain joins TRBV18 and TRBJ2-1; 10 bases map to TRBD1. The J segment lost 8 bases and the V segment lost 2 bases, leaving 9 bases of the junction unmatched. Germline V CDR1 and CDR2: KGHSH, LQKENI. This CDR3 has 16 residues.